This T cell receptor (beta chain) was profiled in a study of Ad26.COV2.S vaccination and SARS-CoV-2 variants. In the study overall: The trial was COV1001 and the donor's arm was Ad26.COV2.S. Administration of Ad26.COV2.S was intramuscular, either once or twice 56 days apart.

V dropped 0 bases and J dropped 2; count of bases not matched to a gene: 5. Germline V gene data show CDR1 as MNHEY and CDR2 as SMNVEV (reference sequence). This CDR3 spans 16 amino acids. As to treatment: about 20 received Ad26.COV2.S at low or high dose, single or two shots; about five received placebo; per-sample allocation not given. Each sample was drawn 63 days after the first injection (of vaccine or placebo). An adult aged 18-55 years in Boston served as the donor. The table came from immunoSEQ multiplex PCR; TCRdb's copy has only in-frame clones and leaves some out. The sample carries 350,000 to 550,000 clones, roughly 87% recorded once.

The TCR was taken from a person between 18 and 60 years old who received the Ad26.COV2.S COVID-19 vaccine or a placebo. Sequenced here: peripheral blood, sampled in a trial of Ad26.COV2.S vaccine versus placebo. J is TRBJ2-7 and V is TRBV27; 9 bases match TRBD1. This CDR3 is CASSLSAGTGTYEQYF. In nucleotides, the CDR3 is TGTGCCAGCAGTTTATCTGCCGGGACAGGGACCTACGAGCAGTACTTC.